Presented here are 25 T cell receptor beta chains from one specimen sequenced in a study of T-cell reconstitution after alpha-beta-depleted transplantation in children. The authors prepared the TCRbeta library with unique molecular identifiers. One entry per CDR3 protein, called by TCRdb with MiXCR from the PCR reads. The sample lists 200,000 to 300,000 distinct CDR3 sequences; about 11% were seen once. This specimen consisted of PBMCs from the stem cell graft donor, obtained from the stem cell graft. The receptors derive from a human donor who donated a stem cell graft to a child with acute lymphoblastic leukemia.

To note about this clonotype: Given a much more abundant clone one base away, this may be a read error. This chain connects TRBV28 to TRBJ2-3; possible D gene TRBD2, 6 bases. Deletions cut 4 bases from V and 5 bases from J, with 13 bases between. The CDR3 is 14 amino acids. The germline V gene has CDR1 MDHEN and CDR2 SYDVKM. As DNA, the CDR3 is TGTGCCAGCAGTTCGAGGCGGGGCGGAGATACGCAGTATTTT. It codes for CASSSRRGGDTQYF.

In its sample, this clonotype was seen many times. The chain uses TRBV20-1 and TRBJ2-5; D gene unclear. This CDR3 has 13 amino acids. Germline values: CDR1 DFQATT, CDR2 SNEGSKA (reference sequence). Trimming shortened V by 2 bases and J by 2 bases, and 9 bases separated the two germline ends. The CDR3 DNA sequence: TGCAGTGCTAGAACCTCGAAGCAAGAGACCCAGTACTTC. As protein: CSARTSKQETQYF.

This clonotype came up a few times. The rearrangement links TRBV7-9 to TRBJ2-5; 9 positions agree with TRBD1. The CDR3 is 15 residues long. The germline CDR1 and CDR2 sequences are SEHNR and FQNEAQ (reference sequence). V lost 5 bases to trimming and J lost 7 bases; unmatched junction nucleotides: 11. The CDR3 region is CASSPLGQGMGTQYF. CDR3 bases: TGTGCCAGCAGCCCCCTGGGACAGGGCATGGGGACCCAGTACTTC. Full variable domain (missing parts from reference TRBV7-9 and TRBJ2-5): DTGVSQNPRHKITKRGQNVTFRCDPISEHNRLYWYRQTLGQGPEFLTYFQNEAQLEKSRLLSDRFSAERPKGSFSTLEIQRTEQGDSAMYLCASSPLGQGMGTQYFGPGTRLLVL.

The chain joins TRBV19 to TRBJ2-1; D perhaps matches TRBD2 (6 bases). V was pared by 4 bases and J by 0 bases, with 13 bases between. The germline V gene has CDR1 LNHDA and CDR2 SQIVND (reference sequence). This CDR3 spans 16 amino acids. The CDR3 region is CASSKLATISYNEQFF. The CDR3 coding sequence is TGTGCCAGTAGTAAGCTAGCGACCATCTCCTACAATGAGCAGTTCTTC.

This clonotype was recorded many times. The CDR3 spells CAVQAGTLNEQFF. CDR3 nucleotides: TGTGCCGTACAGGCAGGGACATTGAATGAGCAGTTCTTC. The chain uses TRBV15 and TRBJ2-1; D perhaps matches TRBD1 (6 bases). Germline assignment: CDR1 LNHNV and CDR2 YYDKDF (reference sequence). CDR3 length: 13 residues. V gave up 11 bases and J gave up 7 bases, with 18 bases separating them.

This clonotype was found many times. The chain has TRBV21-1 and TRBJ2-4; the D call of TRBD2 is as the table states it, not checked on the DNA. TRBV21-1 is flagged as a pseudogene. The CDR3 extends over 23 amino acids. The CDR3 loop is CASSKGPASGRALILFPKNIQYF. Written as DNA, the CDR3 is TGTGCCAGCAGCAAAGGGCCGGCTAGCGGGAGGGCCCTGATCCTTTTTCCCAAAAACATTCAGTACTTC.

This clonotype occurred many times. The V call is TRBV29-1, the J call TRBJ2-4, with 11 bases identical to TRBD1. The J segment lost 4 bases and the V segment lost 6 bases, leaving 5 bases of the junction unmatched. CDR1 is SQVTM, CDR2 ANQGSEA, per germline. The CDR3 extends over 14 amino acids. CDR3 DNA: TGCAGCGTGGGGACAGGGGGTGGAAAAAACATTCAGTACTTC. Its translation: CSVGTGGGKNIQYF.

Many counts were recorded for this clonotype. The chain employs TRBV5-1 and TRBJ2-1; D possibly corresponds to TRBD1 (6 bases). Germline assignment: CDR1 SGHRS and CDR2 YFSETQ. This CDR3 is built from 14 residues. Trimming cost V 6 bases and J 0 bases, with 10 bases left between them. The CDR3 spells CASTKGGSYNEQFF. Here the CDR3 DNA reads TGCGCCAGCACCAAAGGGGGCTCCTACAATGAGCAGTTCTTC.

The gene calls are TRBV11-1 and TRBJ1-1, with D uncertain. The CDR3 consists of 10 residues. The V and J ends lost 7 bases and 11 bases respectively, with 11 bases between them. Germline CDR1 SGHAT, CDR2 FQDESV (reference sequence). The CDR3, as DNA: TGTGCCAGCACTCAATTAACGGCTTTCTTT. Its protein product is CASTQLTAFF.

With respect to this clonotype: This may be a read error, as it is one base from a much larger clone. Since no conserved phenylalanine or tryptophan closes the CDR3, a read error is the likely cause. The chain has TRBV28 and TRBJ2-1; TRBD2 aligns across 14 bases. The germline V gene encodes CDR1 MDHEN and CDR2 SYDVKM. The V segment lost 7 bases and the J segment 7 bases; nucleotides outside the gene matches: 6. CDR3 length: 15 amino acids. The CDR3 DNA sequence: TGTGCCAGCACATTGAGACTAGCGGGAGGGAATGAGCAGTTCTTG. It is translated as CASTLRLAGGNEQFL.

The table lists this clonotype with many counts. The chain links TRBV11-2 to TRBJ2-3; 7 positions match TRBD2. V shed 0 bases, J shed 3 bases, and the junction held 6 bases outside the gene matches. This CDR3 region has 16 residues. Germline values: CDR1 SGHAT, CDR2 FQNNGV. The CDR3 loop is CASSLDPAGRTDTQYF. CDR3 coding DNA: TGTGCCAGCAGCTTAGATCCAGCGGGACGGACAGATACGCAGTATTTT.

This clonotype was seen ten or more times. This chain links TRBV27 with TRBJ1-5; 9 bases align to TRBD1. Germline values: CDR1 MNHEY, CDR2 SMNVEV (reference sequence). The trim removed 4 bases at V and 5 bases at J, leaving 6 bases unmatched. The CDR3 consists of 15 residues. In DNA form, the CDR3 reads TGTGCCAGCAGTTCACCGGGACAGGGCGATCAGCCCCAGCATTTT. It translates to CASSSPGQGDQPQHF.

The CDR3 region is CASSPPGGAGGISPGANVLTF. The CDR3 region has the DNA TGTGCCAGCTCACCACCGGGGGGCGCAGGGGGGATATCCCCCGGGGCCAACGTCCTGACTTTC. The chain carries TRBV18 and TRBJ2-6, with a tentative D call TRBD1 (7 bases). Germline values: CDR1 KGHSH, CDR2 LQKENI. CDR3 length equals 21 residues. The V gene lost 0 bases and the J gene lost 4 bases, with 25 bases spanning the gap.

There are many counts of this clonotype. The chain links TRBV12-3 or TRBV12-4 to TRBJ2-6; 7 bases match TRBD1. V lost 5 bases, J lost 2 bases, and 3 bases stayed unmatched. The CDR3 has 15 residues. The CDR3 loop reads CASSPRGTGANVLTF. DNA of the CDR3: TGTGCCAGCAGTCCCAGGGGGACTGGGGCCAACGTCCTGACTTTC.

This clonotype was detected ten times or more. The chain links TRBV5-5 to TRBJ2-7; TRBD1 aligns across 9 bases. Germline assignment: CDR1 SGHKS and CDR2 YYEKEE (reference sequence). The CDR3 contains 15 residues. The V gene end was trimmed by 5 bases and the J gene end by 2 bases; junction bases not matched to a gene: 8. The CDR3 sequence: CASRTGDRAPYEQYF. CDR3 DNA sequence: TGTGCCAGCAGAACGGGGGACAGGGCCCCCTACGAGCAGTACTTC. Full variable domain (outside the CDR3, taken from reference TRBV5-5 and TRBJ2-7): DAGVTQSPTHLIKTRGQQVTLRCSPISGHKSVSWYQQVLGQGPQFIFQYYEKEERGRGNFPDRFSARQFPNYSSELNVNALLLGDSALYLCASRTGDRAPYEQYFGPGTRLTVT.

This clonotype was counted a few times. The rearrangement joins TRBV7-9 to TRBJ2-1; TRBD1 aligns across 10 bases. Trimming removed 4 bases from V and 5 bases from J; junction bases left unmatched: 5. There are 15 residues in the CDR3. Germline CDR1 is SEHNR and CDR2 is FQNEAQ (reference sequence). The CDR3 sequence: CASSSTGGFDNEQFF. DNA of the CDR3: TGTGCCAGCAGCTCGACAGGGGGCTTCGACAATGAGCAGTTCTTC.

This clonotype appeared a few times. The chain recombines TRBV29-1 with TRBJ2-7; perhaps TRBD1 as D (6 bases). Germline CDR1 reads SQVTM; CDR2 reads ANQGSEA. The CDR3 is made up of 12 amino acids. V shed 3 bases and J shed 5 bases, with 11 bases lying between them. The DNA for the CDR3 is TGCAGCGTTGAGTCAGGGGCAGACGAGCAGTACTTC. Translation gives CSVESGADEQYF.

This clonotype came up many times. The rearrangement uses TRBV6-5 and TRBJ1-2, with unresolved D. V lost 5 bases to trimming and J lost 0 bases, with 7 bases between them. Germline CDR1 is MNHEY and CDR2 is SVGAGI. CDR3 length equals 13 residues. In DNA, the CDR3 is TGTGCCAGCAGTCGCACTCCTAACTATGGCTACACCTTC. Translated: CASSRTPNYGYTF.

The genes are TRBV25-1 and TRBJ1-5; D not resolved. The V gene's germline CDR1 is MGHDK and CDR2 SYGVNS. V gave up 2 bases and J gave up 0 bases, with 5 bases separating them. This CDR3 is 14 amino acids long. The chain's CDR3 is CASSEIYSNQPQHF. In DNA form, the CDR3 reads TGTGCCAGCAGTGAAATCTATAGCAATCAGCCCCAGCATTTT. Full variable domain (outside the CDR3, taken from reference TRBV25-1 and TRBJ1-5): EADIYQTPRYLVIGTGKKITLECSQTMGHDKMYWYQQDPGMELHLIHYSYGVNSTEKGDLSSESTVSRIRTEHFPLTLESARPSHTSQYLCASSEIYSNQPQHFGDGTRLSIL.

This clonotype was detected ten times or more. This chain links TRBV4-3 with TRBJ1-2; unclear D gene. This CDR3 has 13 residues. V lost 3 bases and J lost 4, with 9 bases in between. From germline, CDR1 is LGHNA and CDR2 YSLEER. The chain's CDR3 is CASSHEGSYGYTF. In DNA form, the CDR3 reads TGCGCCAGCAGCCACGAAGGAAGCTATGGCTACACCTTC.

The chain couples TRBV16 to TRBJ1-6; a possible D gene is TRBD1 (5 bases). Germline V gene data show CDR1 as KGHSY and CDR2 as FQNENV. The CDR3 covers 14 residues. V was shortened by 4 bases and J by 7 bases, with 11 bases between the two germline ends. Here the CDR3 reads CASSPQGANSPLHF. The DNA for the CDR3 is TGTGCCAGCAGCCCCCAAGGGGCGAATTCACCCCTCCACTTT.

The gene calls are TRBV5-6 and TRBJ2-1, with D possibly being TRBD1 or TRBD2 (6 bases each). V lost 4 bases and J lost 5, with 16 bases in between. Germline V lookup: CDR1 SGHDT, CDR2 YYEEEE. The length of the CDR3 is 15 residues. The CDR3 here is CASSPRGAGNNEQFF. DNA for the CDR3: TGTGCCAGCAGCCCCAGGGGAGCGGGCAACAATGAGCAGTTCTTC.

Concerning this clonotype: Since a much larger clone is just one base distant, this may be a read error. The chain combines TRBV28 with TRBJ1-2, with TRBD1 matching 9 bases. Trimming took 4 bases from V and 6 from J; bases not matched to a gene: 6. CDR1 and CDR2 (germline): MDHEN, SYDVKM. This CDR3 has 14 amino acids. The chain's CDR3 is CASSYTGGDDGYTF. CDR3 coding DNA: TGTGCCAGCAGTTACACAGGGGGCGACGATGGCTACACCTTC.

This clonotype was seen repeatedly, ten times or more. The chain recombines TRBV28 with TRBJ2-2, with 7 bases lining up with TRBD2. Trimming cost V 7 bases and J 2 bases; bases outside gene matches: 4. There are 14 residues in the CDR3. From germline, CDR1 is MDHEN and CDR2 SYDVKM. CDR3 DNA sequence: TGTGCCAGCATCGGGGGGATAAACACCGGGGAGCTGTTTTTT. It codes for CASIGGINTGELFF.

The genes are TRBV9 and TRBJ2-7; the D is unclear. The CDR3 is 15 amino acids. Trimming removed 4 bases at V and 1 base at J, with 15 bases between. CDR1 and CDR2 (germline): SGDLS, YYNGEE. The CDR3 is CASSPSATASYEQYF. In DNA form, the CDR3 reads TGTGCCAGCAGCCCGAGCGCCACAGCTTCCTACGAGCAGTACTTC.